The rows below give T cell receptor beta chains drawn from one sample of a study of long-term antiretroviral therapy in people with HIV. The repertoire was sequenced with immunoSEQ multiplex PCR; TCRdb's copy has only in-frame clones and lacks some. Counted here are 35,000 or so clones, around 94% occurring once; the ten biggest clones make up 3.6%. The sequences come from unsorted PBMCs, collected 4.1 years after starting antiretroviral therapy. Receptors originate from a woman aged 45-65 years with HIV. Each CDR3 is given without its conserved first and last residue. Fields, in order: J gene, V gene, CDR3 protein.

TRBJ1-2,TRBV5-1,ASSLEGLDYGYT
TRBJ2-3,TRBV9,ASSPAGGGHTQY
TRBJ2-5,TRBV19,ASSASRRRLQETQY
TRBJ2-2,TRBV7-2,ASSRGGGTGELF
TRBJ1-6,TRBV7-2,ASSSGTAYNSPLH
TRBJ1-5,TRBV7-9,ASSLDRDRVGQPQH
TRBJ2-2,TRBV19,ASSIGLAGTGELF
TRBJ1-4,TRBV2,ASSVDRGLEKLF
TRBJ2-7,TRBV5-1,ASSLQGAREQY
TRBJ2-7,TRBV25-1,ASSMFTRSEQY
TRBJ1-1,TRBV5-4,ASSLNRDRNTEAF